The clone carrying this T cell receptor beta chain was recorded a few times. Its cognate antigen is unknown. This CDR3 region has 15 residues. Germline-derived CDR1 and CDR2 are SGDLS and YYNGEE. Deletions cut 4 bases from V and 4 bases from J, with 17 bases between. This sample is part of a study of beta chain features in type 1 diabetes. Whole-study results and caveats: In every one of the four CD4+ subsets, TCRB CDR3s were moderately but significantly shorter in Type 1 diabetes patients.

The sequenced template was cDNA made from the entire isolated RNA. Clones were read by immunoSEQ multiplex PCR, and TCRdb kept only the in-frame ones, dropping some. The data hold around 260,000 clones, with approximately 20% observed a single time. This receptor was identified in a woman aged 40 to 55 with type 1 diabetes. The chain employs TRBV9 and TRBJ1-1, with D perhaps TRBD1 (6 bases). The sample comprised naive CD4+ T cells from blood. The CDR3 bases are TGTGCCAGCAGCTCCCGAGGGGGGGCTGGCACTGAAGCTTTCTTT. Its protein is CASSSRGGAGTEAFF. The complete variable domain, with remaining parts taken from reference TRBV9 and TRBJ1-1, reads DSGVTQTPKHLITATGQRVTLRCSPRSGDLSVYWYQQSLDQGLQFLIQYYNGEERAKGNILERFSAQQFPDLHSELNLSSLELGDSALYFCASSSRGGAGTEAFFGQGTRLTVV.